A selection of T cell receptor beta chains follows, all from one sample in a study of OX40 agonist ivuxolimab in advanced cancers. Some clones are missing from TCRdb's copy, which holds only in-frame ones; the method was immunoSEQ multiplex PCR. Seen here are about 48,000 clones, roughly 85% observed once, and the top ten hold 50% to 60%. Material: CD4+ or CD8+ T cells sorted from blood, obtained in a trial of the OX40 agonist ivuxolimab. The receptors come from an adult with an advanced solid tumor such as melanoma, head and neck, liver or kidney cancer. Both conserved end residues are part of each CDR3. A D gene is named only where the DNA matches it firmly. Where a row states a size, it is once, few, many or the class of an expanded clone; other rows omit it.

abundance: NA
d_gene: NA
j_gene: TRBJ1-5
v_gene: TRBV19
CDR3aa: CASSIVGQPQHF
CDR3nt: TGTGCCAGTAGTATAGTGGGACAGCCCCAGCATTTT

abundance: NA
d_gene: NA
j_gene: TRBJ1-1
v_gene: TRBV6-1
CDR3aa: CASSDRDITEAFF
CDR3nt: TGTGCCAGCAGTGACCGGGACATCACTGAAGCTTTCTTT

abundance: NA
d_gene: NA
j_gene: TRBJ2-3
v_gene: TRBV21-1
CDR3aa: CAISPLLVGRGDTQYF
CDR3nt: TGTGCCATCTCCCCCTTGTTGGTCGGACGCGGAGATACGCAGTATTTT

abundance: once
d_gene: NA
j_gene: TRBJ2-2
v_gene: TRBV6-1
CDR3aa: CASSEALRQGRLFF
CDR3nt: TGTGCCAGCAGTGAAGCGCTTCGGCAGGGGAGGTTGTTTTTT

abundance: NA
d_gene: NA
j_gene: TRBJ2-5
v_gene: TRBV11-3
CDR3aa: CASSTQLTGRQETQYF
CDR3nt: TGTGCCAGCAGCACCCAGTTGACAGGCCGCCAAGAGACCCAGTACTTC

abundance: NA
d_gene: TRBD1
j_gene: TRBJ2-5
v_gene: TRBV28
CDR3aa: CASSLYGTGQETQYF
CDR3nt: TGTGCCAGCAGTTTATATGGGACAGGCCAAGAGACCCAGTACTTC

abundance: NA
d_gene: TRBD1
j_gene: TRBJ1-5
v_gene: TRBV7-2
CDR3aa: CASSSQGGNQPQHF
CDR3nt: TGTGCCAGCAGCTCGCAGGGGGGGAATCAGCCCCAGCATTTT

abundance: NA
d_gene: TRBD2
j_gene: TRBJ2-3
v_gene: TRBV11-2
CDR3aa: CASSLWGGGNTQYF
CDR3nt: TGTGCCAGCAGCTTATGGGGCGGGGGAAATACGCAGTATTTT

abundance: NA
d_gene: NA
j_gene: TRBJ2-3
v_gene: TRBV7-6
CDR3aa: CASSEGSSGTQYF
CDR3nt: TGTGCCAGCAGCGAAGGGAGTTCTGGTACGCAGTATTTT

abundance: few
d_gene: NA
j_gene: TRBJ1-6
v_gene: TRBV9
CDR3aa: CASSVDGGARSPLHF
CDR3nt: TGTGCCAGCAGCGTAGATGGGGGGGCGAGGTCACCCCTCCACTTT

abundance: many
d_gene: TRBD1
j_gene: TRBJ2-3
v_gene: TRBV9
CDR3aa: CASSVDRDSWFRDTQYF
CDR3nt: TGTGCCAGCAGCGTAGACCGGGACAGTTGGTTCCGAGATACGCAGTATTTT

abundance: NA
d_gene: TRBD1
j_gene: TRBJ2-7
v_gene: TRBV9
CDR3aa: CASSVGGQGVYEQYF
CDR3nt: TGTGCCAGCAGCGTAGGCGGACAGGGGGTCTACGAGCAGTACTTC

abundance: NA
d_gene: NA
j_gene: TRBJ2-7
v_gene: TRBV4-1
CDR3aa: CASSPRDQSSYEQYF
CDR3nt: TGCGCCAGCAGCCCCCGGGATCAGAGCTCCTACGAGCAGTACTTC

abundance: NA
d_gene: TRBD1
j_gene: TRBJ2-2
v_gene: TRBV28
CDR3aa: CASNNADRGTTTGELFF
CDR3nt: TGTGCCAGCAACAACGCTGACAGGGGTACCACCACCGGGGAGCTGTTTTTT

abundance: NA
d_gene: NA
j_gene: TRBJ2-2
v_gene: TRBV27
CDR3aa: CASSDYWPGANTGELFF
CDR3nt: TGTGCCAGCAGCGATTACTGGCCCGGGGCGAACACCGGGGAGCTGTTTTTT

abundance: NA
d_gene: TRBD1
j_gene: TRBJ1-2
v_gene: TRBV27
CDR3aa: CASSLGPDRSYGYTF
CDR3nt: TGTGCCAGCAGTTTAGGCCCGGACAGGTCCTATGGCTACACCTTC

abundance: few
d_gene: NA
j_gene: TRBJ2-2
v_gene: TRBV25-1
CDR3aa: CASSEVGHQAGELFF
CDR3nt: TGTGCCAGCAGTGAGGTCGGCCATCAGGCCGGGGAGCTGTTTTTT

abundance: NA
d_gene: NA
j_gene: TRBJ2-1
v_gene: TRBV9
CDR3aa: CASSAGGTSSYNEQFF
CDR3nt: TGTGCCAGCAGCGCAGGCGGGACATCCTCCTACAATGAGCAGTTCTTC

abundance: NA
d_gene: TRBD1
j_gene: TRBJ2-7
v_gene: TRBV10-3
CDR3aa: CAITASTTGSPHEQYF
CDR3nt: TGTGCCATCACGGCGAGCACGACAGGGTCCCCCCACGAGCAGTACTTC

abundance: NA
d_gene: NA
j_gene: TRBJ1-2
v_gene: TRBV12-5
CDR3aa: CASGLYSLYGYTF
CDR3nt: TGTGCTAGTGGTTTGTACAGCCTCTATGGCTACACCTTC

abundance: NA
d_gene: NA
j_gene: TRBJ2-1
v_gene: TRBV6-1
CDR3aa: CASSVGPYNEQFF
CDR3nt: TGTGCCAGCAGCGTGGGCCCATACAATGAGCAGTTCTTC

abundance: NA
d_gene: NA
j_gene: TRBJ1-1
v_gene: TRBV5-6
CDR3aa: CASSPGAGTEAFF
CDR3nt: TGTGCCAGCAGCCCCGGCGCCGGCACTGAAGCTTTCTTT

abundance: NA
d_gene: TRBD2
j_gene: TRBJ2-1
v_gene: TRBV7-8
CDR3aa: CASSLIAGAEQFF
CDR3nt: TGTGCCAGCAGCTTAATAGCGGGAGCTGAGCAGTTCTTC

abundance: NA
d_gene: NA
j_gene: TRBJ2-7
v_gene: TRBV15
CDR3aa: CATSRDKVLNYEQYF
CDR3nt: TGTGCCACCAGCAGAGATAAGGTCCTAAACTACGAGCAGTACTTC

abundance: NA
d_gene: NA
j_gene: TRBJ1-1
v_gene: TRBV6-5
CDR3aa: CASMRGNTEAFF
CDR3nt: TGTGCCAGCATGAGGGGCAACACTGAAGCTTTCTTT

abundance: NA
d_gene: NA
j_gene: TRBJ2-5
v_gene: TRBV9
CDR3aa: CASSVGEEETQYF
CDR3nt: TGTGCCAGCAGCGTAGGCGAGGAGGAGACCCAGTACTTC

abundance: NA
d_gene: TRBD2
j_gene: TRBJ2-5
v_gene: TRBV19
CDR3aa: CASSISGVGETQYF
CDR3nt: TGTGCCAGTAGTATAAGCGGGGTTGGGGAGACCCAGTACTTC

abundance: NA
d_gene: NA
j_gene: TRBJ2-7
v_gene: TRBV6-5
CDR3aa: CASSYSGNYYEQYF
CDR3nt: TGTGCCAGCAGTTACTCTGGGAATTACTACGAGCAGTACTTC

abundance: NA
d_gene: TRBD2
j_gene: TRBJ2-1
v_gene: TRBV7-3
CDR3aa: CASSTSTSVDEQFF
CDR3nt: TGTGCCAGCAGCACCTCGACTAGCGTCGATGAGCAGTTCTTC

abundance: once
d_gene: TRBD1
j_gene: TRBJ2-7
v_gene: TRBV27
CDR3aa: CASRRGFGQASYEQYF
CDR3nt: TGTGCCAGCCGACGGGGATTCGGACAGGCCTCCTACGAGCAGTACTTC

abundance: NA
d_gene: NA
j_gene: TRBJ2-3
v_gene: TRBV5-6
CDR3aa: CASSPGLRISTDTQYF
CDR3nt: TGTGCCAGCAGCCCTGGATTGCGGATTAGCACAGATACGCAGTATTTT

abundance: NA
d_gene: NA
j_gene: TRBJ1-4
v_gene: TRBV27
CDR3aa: CASSLQHGEKLFF
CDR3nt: TGTGCCAGCAGTTTGCAACACGGTGAAAAACTGTTTTTT

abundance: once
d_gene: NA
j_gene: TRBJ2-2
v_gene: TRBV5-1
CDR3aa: CASSPGQNTGELFF
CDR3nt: TGCGCCAGCAGCCCGGGACAGAACACCGGGGAGCTGTTTTTT